This TCR beta chain was captured in a study of T cells in Graves' hyperthyroidism and ophthalmopathy. Trimming stripped 1 base from V and 3 bases from J, with 18 bases between. CDR1 and CDR2 (germline): LGHNA, YNFKEQ. This CDR3 contains 17 residues. Only a few counts were recorded for this clonotype. Its specificity is not known. Study findings and constraints: With a median lead of 6.5 months before onset, the model predicted ophthalmopathy.

RNA transcripts yielded amplified TCR beta CDR3 regions. HTBI primers were used for first-round RT-PCR of the TCR CDR3. TCRdb redid the calling of the multiplex PCR reads with MiXCR, one entry per CDR3 protein. The repertoire holds fewer than 350,000 distinct CDR3 sequences, with roughly 13% as singletons. PBMCs were sourced from approximately 10 ml fresh peripheral blood. The source material was blood. The chain joins TRBV4-2 to TRBJ2-5; no clear D gene. The receptor was isolated from a woman in her thirties with Graves' hyperthyroidism that later progressed to Graves' ophthalmopathy. Written as DNA, the CDR3 is TGTGCCAGCAGCCAAGGTTCACCGCTGATGGGAAAAGAGACCCAGTACTTC. Translated: CASSQGSPLMGKETQYF.